Listed here is a single T cell receptor (beta chain). Trimming cost V 7 bases and J 3 bases, with 16 bases left between them. The germline V gene encodes CDR1 MRHNA and CDR2 SNTAGT. The CDR3 consists of 15 residues. TCRdb keeps only in-frame clones here, not all; method: immunoSEQ multiplex PCR. The profile shows tens of thousands of clones, around nine tenths of them singletons. The source of the sample is a study of T cell responses to AZD1222 COVID-19 vaccine. The sequence came from an adult who received the AZD1222 COVID-19 vaccine. Sequencing used peripheral blood, obtained 28 days after the second AZD1222 dose. The V gene is TRBV6-4, the J gene TRBJ1-5; D perhaps matches TRBD1 (6 bases). The CDR3: CASIHRTVFNQPQHF. The CDR3 coding sequence is TGTGCCAGCATTCACAGGACAGTTTTCAATCAGCCCCAGCATTTT.